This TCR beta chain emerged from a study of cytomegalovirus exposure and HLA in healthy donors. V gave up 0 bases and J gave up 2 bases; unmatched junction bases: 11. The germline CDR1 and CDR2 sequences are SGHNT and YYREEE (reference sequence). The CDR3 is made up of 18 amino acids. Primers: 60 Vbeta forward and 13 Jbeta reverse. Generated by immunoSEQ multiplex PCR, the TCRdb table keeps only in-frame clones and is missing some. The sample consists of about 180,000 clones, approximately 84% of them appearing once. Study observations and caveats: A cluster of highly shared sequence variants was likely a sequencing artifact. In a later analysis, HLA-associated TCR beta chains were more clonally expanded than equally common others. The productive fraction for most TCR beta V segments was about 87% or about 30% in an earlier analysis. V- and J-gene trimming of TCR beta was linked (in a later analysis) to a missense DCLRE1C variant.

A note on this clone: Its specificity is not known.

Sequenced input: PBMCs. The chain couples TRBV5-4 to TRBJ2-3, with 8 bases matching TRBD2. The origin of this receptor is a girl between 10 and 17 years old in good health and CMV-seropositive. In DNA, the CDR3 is TGTGCCAGCAGCTTGGGCATTCAGCTAGCGGGTTACACAGATACGCAGTATTTT. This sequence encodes CASSLGIQLAGYTDTQYF.